Below, 11 T cell receptor beta chains from the same sample are listed, as sequenced in a study of CD8+CD57+ T cells in acquired aplastic anemia. Template material for TCR beta VDJ and CDR3 profiling consisted of genomic DNA. Via MiXCR, TCRdb re-called the reads, giving one row per CDR3 protein. The sample consists of about 210,000 distinct CDR3 sequences, 61% of them appearing once. The sequenced sample consisted of sorted CD4+, CD8+, or CD8+CD57+ T cells (not recorded which) from PBMCs. The receptors originated from a human donor in good health.

There are a few counts of this clonotype. This chain uses TRBV4-3 with TRBJ1-5, with 7 bases fitting TRBD1. With V trimmed by 0 bases and J by 2 bases, 10 bases remained unmatched. The CDR3 is made up of 18 amino acids. Germline-derived CDR1 and CDR2 are LGHNA and YSLEER. The CDR3 nucleotides read TGCGCCAGCAGCCAAGACTTGGCAGGGGGAGGTGGCAATCAGCCCCAGCATTTT. As protein: CASSQDLAGGGGNQPQHF.

Only a few counts were recorded for this clonotype. V usage is TRBV19 and J usage is TRBJ2-7, with 7 bases fitting TRBD1. Germline CDR1 and CDR2: LNHDA and SQIVND (reference sequence). J lost 1 base, V lost 5 bases, and 5 bases had no gene match. This CDR3 comprises 14 residues. The CDR3 reads CASSATGRSYEQYF. Here the CDR3 DNA reads TGTGCCAGTAGTGCGACAGGGCGATCCTACGAGCAGTACTTC.

In the case of this clonotype: One end of the junction varies from germline; a read error may be responsible. This chain uses TRBV7-9 with TRBJ2-7; D possibly corresponds to TRBD1 (5 bases). This CDR3 has 12 amino acids. Per germline, CDR1 SEHNR and CDR2 FQNEAQ (reference sequence). The CDR3 nucleotides are TGCGCCAGCAGCCACCCAGGGTACGAGCAGTACTTC. Its protein is CASSHPGYEQYF. Using reference TRBV7-9 and TRBJ2-7 for the parts outside the CDR3, the full variable domain is DTGVSQNPRHKITKRGQNVTFRCDPISEHNRLYWYRQTLGQGPEFLTYFQNEAQLEKSRLLSDRFSAERPKGSFSTLEIQRTEQGDSAMYLCASSHPGYEQYFGPGTRLTVT.

Notes on this clonotype: The conserved phenylalanine or tryptophan is not found at the CDR3 terminus, so this likely reflects a read error. The genes are TRBV7-9 and TRBJ1-1, with 7 bases lining up with TRBD1. From germline, CDR1 is SEHNR and CDR2 FQNEAQ (reference sequence). This CDR3 has 16 residues. Trimming removed 2 bases from V and 3 bases from J; junction bases left unmatched: 9. The CDR3 region has the DNA TGTGCCAGCAGCTTAAACGCAGGGGGATGGGACACTGAAGCTTTCTCT. Translation gives CASSLNAGGWDTEAFS.

Many counts were recorded for this clonotype. The J gene is TRBJ2-2, the V gene TRBV11-3; D may be TRBD1 (6 bases). Germline V gives CDR1 SGHNT, CDR2 YENEEA. V lost 5 bases and J 1 base, leaving 8 bases between the germline ends. The CDR3 extends over 14 amino acids. DNA for the CDR3: TGTGCCAGCAGCGGCAGGGGGAACACCGGGGAGCTGTTTTTT. Translated: CASSGRGNTGELFF.

In regard to this clonotype: The junction departs from the called germline gene at one end, perhaps through a read error. V and J are TRBV3-1 and TRBJ2-2; D might be TRBD1 or TRBD2, each matching 5 bases. The CDR3 totals 16 residues. Looked up from germline, CDR1 is LGHDT and CDR2 is YNNKEL (reference sequence). In nucleotides, the CDR3 is TGTGCCAGCAGCCATAACCCCCGGTCGGACACCGGGGAGCTGGTTTTT. Translated: CASSHNPRSDTGELVF. The full variable domain, in which reference TRBV3-1 and TRBJ2-2 provide the parts outside the CDR3, is DTAVSQTPKYLVTQMGNDKSIKCEQNLGHDTMYWYKQDSKKFLKIMFSYNNKELIINETVPNRFSPKSPDKAHLNLHINSLELGDSAVYFCASSHNPRSDTGELVFGEGSRLTVL.

This rearrangement joins TRBV20-1 to TRBJ2-7; 9 bases match TRBD1. This CDR3 has 17 amino acids. Germline values: CDR1 DFQATT, CDR2 SNEGSKA (reference sequence). The junction had 18 bases not matched to a gene; V was cut back by 3 bases and J by 6 bases. CDR3 sequence reads: CSASEGKGGQGNPEQYF. The DNA for the CDR3 is TGCAGTGCTAGTGAGGGTAAGGGGGGACAGGGTAATCCCGAGCAGTACTTC.

This clonotype was observed at least ten times. The chain is built from TRBV9 and TRBJ2-7; no reliable D call. The length of the CDR3 is 14 residues. Germline V lookup: CDR1 SGDLS, CDR2 YYNGEE. V was trimmed by 7 bases and J by 3 bases, leaving 17 bases between them. CDR3 coding DNA: TGTGCCAGCGGACCCCAGTCCGTCGACTACGAGCAGTACTTC. Translation: CASGPQSVDYEQYF.

This chain links TRBV20-1 with TRBJ2-2; maybe TRBD2 (5 bases). V was pared by 6 bases and J by 5 bases, with 10 bases between. Germline V gene data show CDR1 as DFQATT and CDR2 as SNEGSKA (reference sequence). The CDR3 is 12 amino acids. The CDR3 sequence: CSARRPTGELFF. The CDR3 DNA sequence: TGCAGTGCCCGGAGGCCTACCGGGGAGCTGTTTTTT.

This chain connects TRBV11-1 to TRBJ1-6; D ambiguous. The germline gives CDR1 SGHAT, CDR2 FQDESV (reference sequence). The V gene lost 2 bases and the J gene lost 3 bases, with 11 bases spanning the gap. This CDR3 contains 16 residues. The CDR3 here is CASSLKADRYNSPLHF. CDR3 in DNA: TGTGCCAGCAGCTTAAAAGCGGACCGCTATAATTCACCCCTCCACTTT.

The genes are TRBV15 and TRBJ1-2; no clear D gene. This CDR3 is 13 amino acids long. Germline V gene lookup returns CDR1 LNHNV and CDR2 YYDKDF (reference sequence). The V end lost 7 bases, the J end lost 0 bases, and 9 bases lay between the germline ends. The CDR3 is CATTLCANYGYTF. The CDR3 bases are TGTGCCACCACCTTATGTGCTAACTATGGCTACACCTTC. Drawing the rest from reference TRBV15 and TRBJ1-2, the complete variable domain is DAMVIQNPRYQVTQFGKPVTLSCSQTLNHNVMYWYQQKSSQAPKLLFHYYDKDFNNEADTPDNFQSRRPNTSFCFLDIRSPGLGDTAMYLCATTLCANYGYTFGSGTRLTVV.